This is a list of T cell receptor beta chains from one sample in a study of blood T cell repertoires in COVID-19. TCRdb's table, derived via immunoSEQ multiplex PCR, lists solely in-frame clones and lacks some. The data show roughly 24,000 clones, 82% seen once. Sequencing was performed on peripheral blood. The receptors originated from a human donor in a cohort sampled during active COVID-19. Both conserved end residues are part of each CDR3. The order of the fields is clone size, J gene, V gene, D gene, CDR3 DNA, CDR3 protein. D genes are given only for firm matches. Expanded clones get a size class; other rows say once, few or many, or leave the size out.

clone_size: .; j_call: TRBJ1-3; v_call: TRBV4-3; d_call: .; cdr3_nt: TGCGCCAGCAGCCAAGTGGGGACTACCTCTGGAAACACCATATATTTT; cdr3_aa: CASSQVGTTSGNTIYF
clone_size: .; j_call: TRBJ2-7; v_call: TRBV9; d_call: TRBD2; cdr3_nt: TGTGCCAGCAGCGTAGTGGCTAGCGGGGCCGAGCAGTACTTC; cdr3_aa: CASSVVASGAEQYF
clone_size: .; j_call: TRBJ1-5; v_call: TRBV4-3; d_call: .; cdr3_nt: TGCGCCAGCAGCCAAGATCTGGCGGGAGTGAAGCCCCAGCATTTT; cdr3_aa: CASSQDLAGVKPQHF
clone_size: .; j_call: TRBJ2-3; v_call: TRBV6-2/TRBV6-3; d_call: TRBD2; cdr3_nt: TGTGCCAGCAGTTTGACTAGCGGGAGCACAGATACGCAGTATTTT; cdr3_aa: CASSLTSGSTDTQYF
clone_size: .; j_call: TRBJ2-2; v_call: TRBV7-6; d_call: TRBD2; cdr3_nt: TGTGCCAGCAGCCGAAGCGGGGCGTACACCGGGGAGCTGTTTTTT; cdr3_aa: CASSRSGAYTGELFF
clone_size: once; j_call: TRBJ1-1; v_call: TRBV6-5; d_call: .; cdr3_nt: TGTGCCAGCAGAACGGACTCTTCAAGAACGGCTTTCTTT; cdr3_aa: CASRTDSSRTAFF
clone_size: once; j_call: TRBJ2-3; v_call: TRBV25-1; d_call: .; cdr3_nt: TGTGCCAGCAGTGAAGCAGGGATGGGCACAGATACGCAGTATTTT; cdr3_aa: CASSEAGMGTDTQYF
clone_size: few; j_call: TRBJ1-2; v_call: TRBV20-1; d_call: .; cdr3_nt: TGCAGTGCTAGTAACCGTACATTCTATGGCTACACCTTC; cdr3_aa: CSASNRTFYGYTF
clone_size: .; j_call: TRBJ1-2; v_call: TRBV19; d_call: .; cdr3_nt: TGTGCCAGTACCCTGACAGGTGGGGAGCCTACTAACTATGGCTACACCTTC; cdr3_aa: CASTLTGGEPTNYGYTF
clone_size: .; j_call: TRBJ2-3; v_call: TRBV10-3; d_call: .; cdr3_nt: TGTGCCATCAGTTCGGTCTCCACAGATACGCAGTATTTT; cdr3_aa: CAISSVSTDTQYF
clone_size: .; j_call: TRBJ1-2; v_call: TRBV25-1; d_call: TRBD1; cdr3_nt: TGTGCCAGCAGTGACTCACGAGGGGACAGGGGGCTTCGGGGTGGCTACACCTTC; cdr3_aa: CASSDSRGDRGLRGGYTF
clone_size: .; j_call: TRBJ2-1; v_call: TRBV5-1; d_call: TRBD2; cdr3_nt: TGCGCCAGCAGCGTAACTAGCGGGAGTTCGTTTGAGCAGTTCTTC; cdr3_aa: CASSVTSGSSFEQFF
clone_size: .; j_call: TRBJ2-7; v_call: TRBV5-4; d_call: TRBD2; cdr3_nt: TGTGCCAGCAGCTTGATGACTAGCGGCTCCTACGAGCAGTACTTC; cdr3_aa: CASSLMTSGSYEQYF
clone_size: .; j_call: TRBJ2-7; v_call: TRBV5-3; d_call: .; cdr3_nt: TGTGCCAGAAGATACCGAGGTTCTCGTGAGCAGTACTTC; cdr3_aa: CARRYRGSREQYF
clone_size: few; j_call: TRBJ2-2; v_call: TRBV7-8; d_call: .; cdr3_nt: TGTGCCAGCAGCTTAGAGGGGGGGGACGGGGAGCTGTTTTTT; cdr3_aa: CASSLEGGDGELFF
clone_size: .; j_call: TRBJ2-1; v_call: TRBV4-3; d_call: TRBD2; cdr3_nt: TGCGCCAGCAGCCAGAGGCATCTAGCGGGCTCCTACAATGAGCAGTTCTTC; cdr3_aa: CASSQRHLAGSYNEQFF
clone_size: .; j_call: TRBJ2-7; v_call: TRBV13; d_call: .; cdr3_nt: TGTGCCAGCAGCTTCGTAGCCAGATCCTACGAGCAGTACTTC; cdr3_aa: CASSFVARSYEQYF
clone_size: few; j_call: TRBJ1-1; v_call: TRBV7-9; d_call: .; cdr3_nt: TGTGCCAGCAACCGGGTGAACACTGAAGCTTTCTTT; cdr3_aa: CASNRVNTEAFF
clone_size: .; j_call: TRBJ2-1; v_call: TRBV30; d_call: .; cdr3_nt: TGTGCCTGGAGTCCCGGACTGCGGGACAATGAGCAGTTCTTC; cdr3_aa: CAWSPGLRDNEQFF
clone_size: .; j_call: TRBJ2-5; v_call: TRBV6-2/TRBV6-3; d_call: .; cdr3_nt: TGTGCCAGCAGTTACTTCCGCCAAGAGACCCAGTACTTC; cdr3_aa: CASSYFRQETQYF